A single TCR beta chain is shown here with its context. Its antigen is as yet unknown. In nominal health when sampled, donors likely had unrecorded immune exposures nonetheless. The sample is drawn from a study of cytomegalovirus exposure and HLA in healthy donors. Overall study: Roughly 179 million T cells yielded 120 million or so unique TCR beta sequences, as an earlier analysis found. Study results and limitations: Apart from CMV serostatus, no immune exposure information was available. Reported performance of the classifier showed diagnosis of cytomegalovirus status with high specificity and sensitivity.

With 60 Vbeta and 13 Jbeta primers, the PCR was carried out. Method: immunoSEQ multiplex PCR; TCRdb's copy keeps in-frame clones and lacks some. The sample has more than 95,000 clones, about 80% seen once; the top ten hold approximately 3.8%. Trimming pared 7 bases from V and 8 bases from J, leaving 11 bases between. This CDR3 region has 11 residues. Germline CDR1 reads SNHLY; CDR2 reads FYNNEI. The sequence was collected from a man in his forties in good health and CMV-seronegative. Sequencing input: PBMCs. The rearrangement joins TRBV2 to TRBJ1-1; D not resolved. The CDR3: CASIRDREAFF. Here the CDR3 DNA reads TGTGCCAGCATCCGGGATAGAGAAGCTTTCTTT. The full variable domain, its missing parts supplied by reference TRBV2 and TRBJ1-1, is EPEVTQTPSHQVTQMGQEVILRCVPISNHLYFYWYRQILGQKVEFLVSFYNNEISEKSEIFDDQFSVERPDGSNFTLKIRSTKLEDSAMYFCASIRDREAFFGQGTRLTVV.